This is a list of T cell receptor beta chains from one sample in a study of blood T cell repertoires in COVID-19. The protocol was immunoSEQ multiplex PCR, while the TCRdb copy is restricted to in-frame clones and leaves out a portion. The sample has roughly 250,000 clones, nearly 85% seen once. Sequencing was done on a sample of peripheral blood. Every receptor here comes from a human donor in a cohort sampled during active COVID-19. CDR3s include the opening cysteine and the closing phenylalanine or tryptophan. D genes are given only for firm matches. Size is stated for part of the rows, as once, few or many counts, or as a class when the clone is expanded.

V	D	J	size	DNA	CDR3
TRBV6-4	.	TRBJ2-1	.	TGTGCCAGCAGTGACGGAAATGCGGGTATAGATGAGCAGTTCTTC	CASSDGNAGIDEQFF
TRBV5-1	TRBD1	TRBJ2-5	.	TGCGCCAGCAGCTTGGTCCCCGGACAGGGGTTTTGGGAGACCCAGTACTTC	CASSLVPGQGFWETQYF
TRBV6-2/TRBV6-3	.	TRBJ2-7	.	TGTGCCAGCAGTTTCCAGGGTAAGGACGAGCAGTACTTC	CASSFQGKDEQYF
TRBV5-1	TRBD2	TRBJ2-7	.	TGCGCCAGCAGAACTAGCGGGATGTCGAACGAGCAGTACTTC	CASRTSGMSNEQYF
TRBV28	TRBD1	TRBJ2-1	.	TGTGCCGCCCGGGACAGTTCCTACAATGAGCAGTTCTTC	CAARDSSYNEQFF
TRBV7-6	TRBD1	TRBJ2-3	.	TGTGCCAGCAGTTCGAGACAGGGGGCGGGCACAGATACGCAGTATTTT	CASSSRQGAGTDTQYF
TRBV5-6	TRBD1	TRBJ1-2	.	TGTGCCAGCAGCACTGGGACAGGGGGCTTCTATGGCTACACCTTC	CASSTGTGGFYGYTF
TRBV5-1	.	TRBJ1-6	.	TGCGCCAGCAGCCTAGACGGCTATAATTCACCCCTCCACTTT	CASSLDGYNSPLHF
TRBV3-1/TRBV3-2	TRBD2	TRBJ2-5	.	TGTGCCAGCAGCCACCCCCTGGGGCTAGCGGGAGGGCGGGGCAAAGAGACCCAGTACTTC	CASSHPLGLAGGRGKETQYF
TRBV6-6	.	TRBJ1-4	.	TGTGCCAGCAGTTACTCGAGGACAGTAAATGAAAAACTGTTTTTT	CASSYSRTVNEKLFF
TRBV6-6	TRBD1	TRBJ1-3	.	TGTGCCAGCACCTTACAGGGGACTGGAAACACCATATATTTT	CASTLQGTGNTIYF
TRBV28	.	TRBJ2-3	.	TGTGCCAGCAGTCGAGCGGACACAGATACGCAGTATTTT	CASSRADTDTQYF
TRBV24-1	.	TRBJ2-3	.	TGTGCCACCAGTGATCCCGTGTGGGGGACTGGGAACACAGATACGCAGTATTTT	CATSDPVWGTGNTDTQYF
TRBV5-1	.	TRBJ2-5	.	TGCGCCAGCATCGCGGACTGGAACCAAGAGACCCAGTACTTC	CASIADWNQETQYF
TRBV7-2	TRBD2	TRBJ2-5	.	TGTGCCAGCAGCTCGGGACTAGCGGGGGGGAGAGAGACCCAGTACTTC	CASSSGLAGGRETQYF
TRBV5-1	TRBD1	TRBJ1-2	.	TGCGCCAGCAGACTCTCATTTTCCGGACAGGGGACTAACTATGGCTACACCTTC	CASRLSFSGQGTNYGYTF
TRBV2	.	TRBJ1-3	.	TGTGCCAGCAGTGATTTCCCTCCCCGGGGCACCATATATTTT	CASSDFPPRGTIYF
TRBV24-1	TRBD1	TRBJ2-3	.	TGTGCCACCAGCTCGACAGGGGTGAGGAGCACAGATACGCAGTATTTT	CATSSTGVRSTDTQYF
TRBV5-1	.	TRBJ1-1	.	TGCGCCAGCAGCTTGAAGAATACCGACTCTCTGGGGAACACTGAAGCTTTCTTT	CASSLKNTDSLGNTEAFF
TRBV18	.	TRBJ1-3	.	TGTGCCAGCTCACCAAGGGGGATCTCTGGAAACACCATATATTTT	CASSPRGISGNTIYF
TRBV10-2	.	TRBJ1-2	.	TGCGCCAGCAGTGAGTCGCGGAGCGATAGCTATGGCTACACCTTC	CASSESRSDSYGYTF
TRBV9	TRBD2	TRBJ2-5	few	TGTGCCAGCAGTGTCAGCGGGGGGGCAGAGACCCAGTACTTC	CASSVSGGAETQYF
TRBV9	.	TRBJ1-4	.	TGTGCCAGCACCCCGGGTGCAACTAATGAAAAACTGTTTTTT	CASTPGATNEKLFF
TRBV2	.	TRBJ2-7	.	TGTGCCAGCAGTGGAGGTCCCAGCTCCTACGAGCAGTACTTC	CASSGGPSSYEQYF
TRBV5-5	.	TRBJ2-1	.	TGTGCCAGCAGCCGGACAGAGAACTACAATGAGCAGTTCTTC	CASSRTENYNEQFF
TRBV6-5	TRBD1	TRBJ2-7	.	TGTGCCAGCAGCGGACAGGGGTTGGGATCCTACGAGCAGTACTTC	CASSGQGLGSYEQYF
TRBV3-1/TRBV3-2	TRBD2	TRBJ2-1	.	TGTGCCAGCAGCCAAGAGATAGGACTAGCGGGGGGGTACAATGAGCAGTTCTTC	CASSQEIGLAGGYNEQFF
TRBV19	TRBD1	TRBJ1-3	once	TGTGCCAGTAAACCAGGGGGCTCTGGAAACACCATATATTTT	CASKPGGSGNTIYF
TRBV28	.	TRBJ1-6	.	TGTGCCAGCAGCTCAACAGTCTCACCCCTCCACTTT	CASSSTVSPLHF
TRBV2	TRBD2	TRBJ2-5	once	TGTGCCAGCAGTGCGGCTAGCGGGGGGATTCAAGAGACCCAGTACTTC	CASSAASGGIQETQYF